This T cell receptor (beta chain) was sequenced in a study of OX40 agonist ivuxolimab in advanced cancers. Overall study: An anti-OX40 (CD134) antibody with agonistic activity, ivuxolimab, was administered to patients. The group had a mean age of around 60 years, ranged from roughly 23 to 90, and was approximately 81% male. Checkpoint inhibitors had been given previously to 40% of patients. Study-level findings and limits: By week 6 at 0.1 to 3.0 mg/kg, blood CD4+ and CD8+ T cells had expanded clonally.

Remarks on this clone: The antigen is undetermined.

Assay: immunoSEQ multiplex PCR; the TCRdb copy retains only in-frame clones and omits some. The data contain 60,000 to 75,000 clones, roughly 89% of them seen just once; the ten biggest clones take up more than 13%. V shed 0 bases, J shed 0 bases, and the junction held 5 bases outside the gene matches. The germline CDR1 and CDR2 sequences are SGHNT and YYREEE (reference sequence). This CDR3 spans 17 amino acids. This TCR derives from an adult with an advanced solid tumor such as melanoma, head and neck, liver or kidney cancer. The chain links TRBV5-4 to TRBJ2-2; 7 positions match TRBD2. This specimen consisted of CD4+ or CD8+ T cells sorted from blood, obtained in a trial of the OX40 agonist ivuxolimab. The CDR3 DNA reads as TGTGCCAGCAGCTTGGGGCCAGCGGGAACGAACACCGGGGAGCTGTTTTTT. Its protein is CASSLGPAGTNTGELFF.